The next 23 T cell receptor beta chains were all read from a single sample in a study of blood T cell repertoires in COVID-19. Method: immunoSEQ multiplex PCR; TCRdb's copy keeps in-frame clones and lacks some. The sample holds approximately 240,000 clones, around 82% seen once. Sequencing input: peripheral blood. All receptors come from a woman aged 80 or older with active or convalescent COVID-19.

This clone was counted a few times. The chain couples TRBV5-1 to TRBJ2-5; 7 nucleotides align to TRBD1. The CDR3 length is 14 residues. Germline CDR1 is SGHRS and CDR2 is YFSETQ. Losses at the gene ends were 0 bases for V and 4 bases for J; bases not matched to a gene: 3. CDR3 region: CASSLAQGRETQYF. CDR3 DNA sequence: TGCGCCAGCAGCTTGGCACAGGGGCGAGAGACCCAGTACTTC.

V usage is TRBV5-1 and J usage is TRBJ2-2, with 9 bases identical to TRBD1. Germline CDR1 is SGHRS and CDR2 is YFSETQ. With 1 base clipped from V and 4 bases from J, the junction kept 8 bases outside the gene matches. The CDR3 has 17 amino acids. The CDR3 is CASSLPGTGFGTGELFF. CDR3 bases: TGCGCCAGCAGCTTGCCCGGGACAGGGTTTGGCACCGGGGAGCTGTTTTTT.

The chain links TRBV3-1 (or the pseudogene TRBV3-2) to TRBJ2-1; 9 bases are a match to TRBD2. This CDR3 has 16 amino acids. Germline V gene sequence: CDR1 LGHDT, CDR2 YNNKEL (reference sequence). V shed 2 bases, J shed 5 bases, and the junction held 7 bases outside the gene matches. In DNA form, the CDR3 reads TGTGCCAGCAGCCAATACGTCCTAGCGGGGAACAATGAGCAGTTCTTC. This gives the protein CASSQYVLAGNNEQFF.

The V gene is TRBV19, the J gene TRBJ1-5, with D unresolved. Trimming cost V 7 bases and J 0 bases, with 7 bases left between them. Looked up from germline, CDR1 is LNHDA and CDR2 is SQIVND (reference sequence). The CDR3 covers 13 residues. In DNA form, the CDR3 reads TGTGCCAGTACCAGGTATAGCAATCAGCCCCAGCATTTT. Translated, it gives CASTRYSNQPQHF.

CDR3 amino acids: CASSDSDLGTETSNQPQHF. CDR3 DNA sequence: TGTGCCAGCAGTGACTCGGATCTCGGGACAGAAACCAGCAATCAGCCCCAGCATTTT. The V and J genes are TRBV6-4 and TRBJ1-5; 7 bases match TRBD1. CDR3 length: 19 amino acids. The J segment lost 1 base and the V segment lost 0 bases, leaving 12 bases of the junction unmatched. In germline, CDR1 is MRHNA, CDR2 SNTAGT.

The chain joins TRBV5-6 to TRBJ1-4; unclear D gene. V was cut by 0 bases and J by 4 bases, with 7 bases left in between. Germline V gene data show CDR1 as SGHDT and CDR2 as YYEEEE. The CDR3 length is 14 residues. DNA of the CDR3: TGTGCCAGCAGCTTGGGAGGTTATAATGAAAAACTGTTTTTT. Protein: CASSLGGYNEKLFF.

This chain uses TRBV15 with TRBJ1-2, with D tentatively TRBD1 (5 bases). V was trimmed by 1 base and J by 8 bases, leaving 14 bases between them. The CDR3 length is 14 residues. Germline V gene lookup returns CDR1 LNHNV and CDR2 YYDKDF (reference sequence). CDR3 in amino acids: CATSRAQGLSGYTF. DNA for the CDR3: TGTGCCACCAGCAGAGCTCAGGGACTCAGCGGCTACACCTTC.

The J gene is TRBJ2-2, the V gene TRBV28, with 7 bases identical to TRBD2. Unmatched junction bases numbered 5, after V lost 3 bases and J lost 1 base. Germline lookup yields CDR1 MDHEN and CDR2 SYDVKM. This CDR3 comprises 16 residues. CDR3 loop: CASSFLSSGNTGELFF. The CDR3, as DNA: TGTGCCAGCAGTTTTCTCTCTAGCGGGAACACCGGGGAGCTGTTTTTT. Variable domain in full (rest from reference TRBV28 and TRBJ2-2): DVKVTQSSRYLVKRTGEKVFLECVQDMDHENMFWYRQDPGLGLRLIYFSYDVKMKEKGDIPEGYSVSREKKERFSLILESASTNQTSMYLCASSFLSSGNTGELFFGEGSRLTVL.

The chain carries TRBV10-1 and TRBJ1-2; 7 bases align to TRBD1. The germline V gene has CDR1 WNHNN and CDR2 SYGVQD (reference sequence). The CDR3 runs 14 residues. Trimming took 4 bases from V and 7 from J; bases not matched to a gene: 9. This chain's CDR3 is CASSASPGQRGYTF. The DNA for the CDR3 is TGCGCCAGCAGTGCTTCCCCGGGACAGCGTGGCTACACCTTC.

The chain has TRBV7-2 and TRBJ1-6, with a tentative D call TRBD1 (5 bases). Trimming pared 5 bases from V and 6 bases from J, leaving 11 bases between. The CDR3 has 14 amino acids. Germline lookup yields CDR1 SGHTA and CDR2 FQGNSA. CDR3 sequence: CASSPQGGNSPLHF. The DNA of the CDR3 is TGTGCCAGCAGCCCTCAGGGAGGTAATTCACCCCTCCACTTT.

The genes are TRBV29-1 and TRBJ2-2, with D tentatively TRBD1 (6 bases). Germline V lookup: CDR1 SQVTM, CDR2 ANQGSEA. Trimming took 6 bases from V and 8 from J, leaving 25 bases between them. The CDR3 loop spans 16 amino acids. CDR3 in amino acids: CSVAHRSDSVTGELFF. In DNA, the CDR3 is TGCAGCGTCGCCCACAGGTCGGACAGCGTAACAGGGGAGCTGTTTTTT.

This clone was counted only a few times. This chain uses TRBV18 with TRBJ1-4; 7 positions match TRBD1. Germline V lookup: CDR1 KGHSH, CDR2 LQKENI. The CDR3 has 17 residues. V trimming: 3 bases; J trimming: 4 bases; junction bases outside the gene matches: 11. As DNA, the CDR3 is TGTGCCAGCTCACCGGAACACCAGGGGGTTGGTAATGAAAAACTGTTTTTT. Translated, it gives CASSPEHQGVGNEKLFF.

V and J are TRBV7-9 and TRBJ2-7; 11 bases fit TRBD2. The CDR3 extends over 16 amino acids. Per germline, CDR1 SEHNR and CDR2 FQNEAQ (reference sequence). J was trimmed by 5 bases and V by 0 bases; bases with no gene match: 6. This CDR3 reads CASSLAGWGLADEQYF. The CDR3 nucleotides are TGTGCCAGCAGCTTAGCGGGGTGGGGACTAGCGGACGAGCAGTACTTC.

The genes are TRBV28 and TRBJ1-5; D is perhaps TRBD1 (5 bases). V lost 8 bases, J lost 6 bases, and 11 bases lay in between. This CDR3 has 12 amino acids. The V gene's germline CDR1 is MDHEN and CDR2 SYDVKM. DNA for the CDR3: TGTGCCAGCCACCTGGGGCCTCAGCCCCAGCATTTT. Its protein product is CASHLGPQPQHF.

CDR3 DNA: TGCGCCAGCAGCTGGGTCGCACTAGCGGTAAACACCGGGGAGCTGTTTTTT. Translating it yields CASSWVALAVNTGELFF. This chain uses TRBV5-1 with TRBJ2-2; TRBD2 aligns across 8 bases. Trimming took 3 bases from V and 2 from J; bases not matched to a gene: 9. The CDR3 runs to 17 residues. CDR1 and CDR2 from the germline V gene are SGHRS and YFSETQ. Filled out from reference TRBV5-1 and TRBJ2-2, the complete variable domain reads KAGVTQTPRYLIKTRGQQVTLSCSPISGHRSVSWYQQTPGQGLQFLFEYFSETQRNKGNFPGRFSGRQFSNSRSEMNVSTLELGDSALYLCASSWVALAVNTGELFFGEGSRLTVL.

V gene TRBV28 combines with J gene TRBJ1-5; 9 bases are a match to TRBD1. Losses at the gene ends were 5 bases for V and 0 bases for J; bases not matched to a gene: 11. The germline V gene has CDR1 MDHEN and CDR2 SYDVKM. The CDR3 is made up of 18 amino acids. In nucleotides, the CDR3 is TGTGCCAGCAGTCCCCTGGGACAGGGAGCCTATAGCAATCAGCCCCAGCATTTT. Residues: CASSPLGQGAYSNQPQHF.

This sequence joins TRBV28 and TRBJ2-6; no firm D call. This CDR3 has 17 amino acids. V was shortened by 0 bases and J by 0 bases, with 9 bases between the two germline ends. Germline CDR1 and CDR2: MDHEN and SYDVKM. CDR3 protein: CASSLWGRASGANVLTF. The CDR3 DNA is TGTGCCAGCAGTTTATGGGGCAGAGCCTCTGGGGCCAACGTCCTGACTTTC.

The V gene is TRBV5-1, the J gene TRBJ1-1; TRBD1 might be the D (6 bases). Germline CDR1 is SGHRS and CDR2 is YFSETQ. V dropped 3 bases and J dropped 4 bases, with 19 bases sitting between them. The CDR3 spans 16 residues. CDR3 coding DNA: TGCGCCAGCAGCTCCATTCAGGGGCGGAGGATCACTGAAGCTTTCTTT. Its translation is CASSSIQGRRITEAFF.

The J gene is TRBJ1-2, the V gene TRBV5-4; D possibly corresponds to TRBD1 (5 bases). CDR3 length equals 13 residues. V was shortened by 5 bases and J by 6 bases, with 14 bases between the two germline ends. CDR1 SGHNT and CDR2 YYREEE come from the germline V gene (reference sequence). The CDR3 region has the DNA TGTGCCAGCAGGAACCAGGGAATTGATGGCTACACCTTC. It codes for CASRNQGIDGYTF.

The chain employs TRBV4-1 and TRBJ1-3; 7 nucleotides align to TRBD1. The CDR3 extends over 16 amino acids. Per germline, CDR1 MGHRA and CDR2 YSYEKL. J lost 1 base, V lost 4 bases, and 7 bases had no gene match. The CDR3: CASSRMRQGSGNTIYF. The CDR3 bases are TGCGCCAGCAGCCGCATGAGACAGGGATCTGGAAACACCATATATTTT.

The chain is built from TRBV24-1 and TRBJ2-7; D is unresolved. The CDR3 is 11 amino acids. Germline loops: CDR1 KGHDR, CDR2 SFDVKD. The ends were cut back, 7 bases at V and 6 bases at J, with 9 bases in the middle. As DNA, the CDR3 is TGTGCCACCAGCGAGAATTCCGAGCAGTACTTC. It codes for CATSENSEQYF.

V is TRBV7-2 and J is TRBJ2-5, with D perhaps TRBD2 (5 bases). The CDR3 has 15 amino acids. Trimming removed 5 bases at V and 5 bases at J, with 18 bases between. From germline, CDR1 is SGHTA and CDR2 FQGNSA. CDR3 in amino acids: CASSNPRGSSETQYF. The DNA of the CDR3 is TGTGCCAGCAGCAACCCACGAGGGTCATCGGAGACCCAGTACTTC.

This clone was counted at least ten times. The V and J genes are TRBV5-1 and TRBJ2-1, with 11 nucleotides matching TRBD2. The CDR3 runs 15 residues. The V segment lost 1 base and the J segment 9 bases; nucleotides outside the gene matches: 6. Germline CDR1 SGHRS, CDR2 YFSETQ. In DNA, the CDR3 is TGCGCCAGCAGCTTGTTAGCGGGAGGGGCTCCTGAGCAGTTCTTC. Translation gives CASSLLAGGAPEQFF.